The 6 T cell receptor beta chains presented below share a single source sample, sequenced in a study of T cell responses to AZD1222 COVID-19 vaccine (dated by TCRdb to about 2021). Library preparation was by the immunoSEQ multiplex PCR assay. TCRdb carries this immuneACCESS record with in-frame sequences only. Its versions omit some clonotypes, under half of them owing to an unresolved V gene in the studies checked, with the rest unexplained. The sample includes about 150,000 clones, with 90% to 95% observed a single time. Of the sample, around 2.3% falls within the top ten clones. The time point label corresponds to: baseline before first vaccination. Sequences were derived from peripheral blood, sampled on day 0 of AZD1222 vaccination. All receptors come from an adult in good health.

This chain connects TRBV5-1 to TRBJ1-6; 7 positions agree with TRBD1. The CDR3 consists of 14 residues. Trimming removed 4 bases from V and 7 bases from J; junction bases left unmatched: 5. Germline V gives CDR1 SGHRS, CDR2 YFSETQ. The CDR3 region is CASSPGQSNSPLHF. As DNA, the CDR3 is TGCGCCAGCAGCCCGGGACAGTCAAATTCACCCCTCCACTTT.

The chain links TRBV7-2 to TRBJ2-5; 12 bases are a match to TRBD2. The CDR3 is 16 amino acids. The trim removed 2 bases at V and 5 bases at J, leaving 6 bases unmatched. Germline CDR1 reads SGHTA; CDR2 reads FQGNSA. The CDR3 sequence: CASSLKTSGGLETQYF. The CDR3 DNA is TGTGCCAGCAGCTTAAAAACTAGCGGGGGGCTGGAGACCCAGTACTTC. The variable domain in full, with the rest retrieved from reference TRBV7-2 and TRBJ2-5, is GAGVSQSPSNKVTEKGKDVELRCDPISGHTALYWYRQSLGQGLEFLIYFQGNSAPDKSGLPSDRFSAERTGGSVSTLTIQRTQQEDSAVYLCASSLKTSGGLETQYFGPGTRLLVL.

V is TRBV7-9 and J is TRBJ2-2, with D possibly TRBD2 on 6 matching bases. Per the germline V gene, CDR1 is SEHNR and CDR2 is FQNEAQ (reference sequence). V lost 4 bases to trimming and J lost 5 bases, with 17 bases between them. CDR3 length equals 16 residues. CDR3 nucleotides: TGTGCCAGCAGCTCAAGTTGGAGGGGCAGGACCGGGGAGCTGTTTTTT. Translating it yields CASSSSWRGRTGELFF.

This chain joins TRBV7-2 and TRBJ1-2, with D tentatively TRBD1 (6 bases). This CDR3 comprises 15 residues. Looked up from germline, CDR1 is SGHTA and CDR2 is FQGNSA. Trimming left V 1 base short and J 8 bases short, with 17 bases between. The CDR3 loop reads CASSLVSPGDRGYTF. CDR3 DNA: TGTGCCAGCAGCTTAGTGTCCCCAGGGGATAGGGGCTACACCTTC.

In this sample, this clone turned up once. CDR3 sequence: CASSLSVQPQHF. The CDR3 DNA is TGTGCCAGCAGTTTATCGGTGCAGCCCCAGCATTTT. The chain is built from TRBV28 and TRBJ1-5, with D hard to call. This CDR3 is built from 12 residues. Germline V gene data show CDR1 as MDHEN and CDR2 as SYDVKM. Trimming pared 1 base from V and 7 bases from J, leaving 5 bases between.

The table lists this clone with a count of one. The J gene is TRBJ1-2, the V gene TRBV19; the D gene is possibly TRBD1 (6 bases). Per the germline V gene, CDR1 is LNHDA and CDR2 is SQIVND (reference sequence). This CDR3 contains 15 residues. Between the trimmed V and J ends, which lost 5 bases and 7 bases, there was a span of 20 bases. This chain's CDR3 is CASSPETGGRSGYTF. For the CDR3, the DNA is TGTGCCAGTAGTCCCGAAACGGGGGGCAGAAGTGGCTACACCTTC.